These 18 T cell receptor beta chains originate from one sample sequenced in a study of naive and memory T cell subsets. Two oligonucleotides, mixed equimolar, formed the beta constant-region primer covering TRBC1 and TRBC2. Nested alpha and beta constant-region primers with the SP2 primer drove four PCR rounds on ligated cDNA. Each CDR3 protein gets one entry after TCRdb re-called the UMI-ligation and nested PCR reads with MiXCR. The sample has about 120,000 distinct CDR3 sequences, 35% to 40% seen once. Sequencing used central memory CD4+ T cells from blood. The receptors stem from a human donor in good health.

This chain links TRBV7-9 with TRBJ2-5, with TRBD2 identical over 7 bases. The length of the CDR3 is 16 residues. Trimming cost V 4 bases and J 5 bases; bases outside gene matches: 13. The germline CDR1 and CDR2 sequences are SEHNR and FQNEAQ (reference sequence). CDR3 loop: CASSSYFAGADETQYF. Here the CDR3 DNA reads TGTGCCAGCAGCTCCTATTTTGCGGGAGCGGATGAGACCCAGTACTTC. Full variable domain (outside the CDR3, taken from reference TRBV7-9 and TRBJ2-5): DTGVSQNPRHKITKRGQNVTFRCDPISEHNRLYWYRQTLGQGPEFLTYFQNEAQLEKSRLLSDRFSAERPKGSFSTLEIQRTEQGDSAMYLCASSSYFAGADETQYFGPGTRLLVL.

V is TRBV2 and J is TRBJ2-7, with TRBD1 as a possible D gene (5 bases). CDR3 length: 12 residues. V was pared by 7 bases and J by 4 bases, with 11 bases between. Germline V gives CDR1 SNHLY, CDR2 FYNNEI. This chain's CDR3 is CASTWTRYEQYF. The DNA of the CDR3 is TGTGCCAGCACCTGGACACGTTACGAGCAGTACTTC. Looking up the rest from reference TRBV2 and TRBJ2-7 gives the full variable domain: EPEVTQTPSHQVTQMGQEVILRCVPISNHLYFYWYRQILGQKVEFLVSFYNNEISEKSEIFDDQFSVERPDGSNFTLKIRSTKLEDSAMYFCASTWTRYEQYFGPGTRLTVT.

The table lists this clonotype with a few counts. V and J are TRBV11-2 and TRBJ2-1; 7 nucleotides align to TRBD2. CDR3 length equals 15 residues. Germline CDR1 SGHAT, CDR2 FQNNGV. Germline trimming cut 4 bases from V and 4 bases from J; bases unmatched to any gene: 7. CDR3 DNA sequence: TGTGCCAGCAGCTCAGGAGCGGGAACTTACAATGAGCAGTTCTTC. Translated, it gives CASSSGAGTYNEQFF.

This clonotype occurred once. The chain is built from TRBV12-3 or TRBV12-4 and TRBJ1-4; the D gene is possibly TRBD1 (5 bases). V lost 6 bases, J lost 8 bases, and 19 bases lay in between. The CDR3 spans 15 residues. CDR3 nucleotides: TGTGCCAGCAGGGAGGGACGAGGGATAGGGGAAAAACTGTTTTTT. It specifies CASREGRGIGEKLFF.

This clonotype was counted between two and nine times. The chain recombines TRBV3-1 with TRBJ2-1; no clear D. Per germline, CDR1 LGHDT and CDR2 YNNKEL (reference sequence). The CDR3 consists of 16 residues. V lost 1 base and J 0 bases, leaving 10 bases between the germline ends. The CDR3 DNA follows: TGTGCCAGCAGCCAAGTGATCCGAAGCTCCTACAATGAGCAGTTCTTC. As protein: CASSQVIRSSYNEQFF.

V gene TRBV6-5 combines with J gene TRBJ1-4; 8 bases are shared with TRBD1. The germline V gene has CDR1 MNHEY and CDR2 SVGAGI. V was clipped by 11 bases and J by 3 bases; unmatched bases: 14. The CDR3 length is 16 residues. The CDR3 sequence: CASSLHPGGPNEKLFF. CDR3 nucleotide sequence: TGTGCCTCAAGTTTACACCCAGGGGGCCCTAATGAAAAACTGTTTTTT.

This sequence joins TRBV5-1 and TRBJ2-2; D remains ambiguous. This CDR3 comprises 15 residues. Germline-derived CDR1 and CDR2 are SGHRS and YFSETQ. Between the trimmed V and J ends, which lost 2 bases and 5 bases, there was a span of 13 bases. The CDR3 spells CASSLAQWGTGELFF. CDR3 DNA: TGCGCCAGCAGCTTAGCCCAATGGGGAACCGGGGAGCTGTTTTTT.

V usage is TRBV6-5 and J usage is TRBJ1-4, with D hard to call. Trimming pared 6 bases from V and 13 bases from J, leaving 18 bases between. Germline lookup yields CDR1 MNHEY and CDR2 SVGAGI. The CDR3 runs 13 residues. The CDR3 nucleotides are TGTGCCAGCAGCTCCGACGGAGTGAGGCGACTGTTTTTT. Protein: CASSSDGVRRLFF.

This clonotype has more than one count but fewer than ten. The chain employs TRBV7-6 and TRBJ2-5; TRBD1 aligns across 12 bases. The CDR3 totals 16 residues. The trim removed 5 bases at V and 3 bases at J, leaving 7 bases unmatched. Per the germline V gene, CDR1 is SGHVS and CDR2 is FNYEAQ. CDR3 in DNA: TGTGCCAGCAGCCCAGGGACAGGGGGCGGGAAAGAGACCCAGTACTTC. This gives the protein CASSPGTGGGKETQYF.

V gene TRBV5-4 combines with J gene TRBJ2-5, with D maybe TRBD2 (5 bases). CDR3 length equals 15 residues. V was trimmed by 5 bases and J by 1 base, leaving 15 bases between them. Germline lookup yields CDR1 SGHNT and CDR2 YYREEE (reference sequence). CDR3 region: CASRDARGSQETQYF. In DNA, the CDR3 is TGTGCCAGCAGGGACGCCCGGGGTTCCCAAGAGACCCAGTACTTC.

This chain uses TRBV20-1 with TRBJ2-2, with D possibly TRBD1 on 5 matching bases. CDR1 is DFQATT and CDR2 is SNEGSKA in the germline V gene (reference sequence). The CDR3 sequence is 16 residues long. The V and J ends lost 0 bases and 3 bases respectively, with 14 bases between them. CDR3 amino acids: CSARESGATHTGELFF. The CDR3 DNA sequence: TGCAGTGCTAGAGAGAGTGGGGCTACACACACCGGGGAGCTGTTTTTT.

The chain links TRBV6-2 or TRBV6-3 to TRBJ2-3; D unresolved. CDR3 length: 15 amino acids. V dropped 7 bases and J dropped 0 bases, with 14 bases sitting between them. Germline CDR1 is MNHEY and CDR2 is SVGEGT. The DNA for the CDR3 is TGTGCCAGCAATGCAGACCGCTCTAGCACAGATACGCAGTATTTT. The encoded protein is CASNADRSSTDTQYF.

The CDR3, as DNA: TGTGCCAGCACCCTCCAGAGTACAGATACGCAGTATTTT. This translates into CASTLQSTDTQYF. The rearrangement links TRBV6-1 to TRBJ2-3; unclear D gene. Germline-derived CDR1 and CDR2 are MNHNS and SASEGT. V was trimmed by 7 bases and J by 3 bases, leaving 11 bases between them. The CDR3 runs to 13 residues.

The chain uses TRBV6-5 and TRBJ1-6, with a possible D match to TRBD1 (6 bases). The CDR3 length is 15 residues. Deletions cut 4 bases from V and 10 bases from J, with 17 bases between. CDR1 and CDR2 (germline): MNHEY, SVGAGI. The CDR3, as DNA: TGTGCCAGCAGTTCCCGTAGGGGGTCCGGGTCACCCCTCCACTTT. This gives the protein CASSSRRGSGSPLHF.

Many counts were recorded for this clonotype. The chain links TRBV20-1 to TRBJ2-6; D is unresolved. CDR1 and CDR2 from the germline V gene are DFQATT and SNEGSKA (reference sequence). CDR3 length equals 15 residues. Trimming left V 6 bases short and J 4 bases short, with 16 bases between. The DNA of the CDR3 is TGCAGTGCCCGTCCCTCAGTGCCCGGGGCCAACGTCCTGACTTTC. Translated: CSARPSVPGANVLTF.

This clonotype was recorded once. This sequence joins TRBV7-2 and TRBJ1-2; D gene uncertain. The CDR3 sequence is 13 residues long. Trimming cost V 5 bases and J 8 bases, with 15 bases left between them. The germline gives CDR1 SGHTA, CDR2 FQGNSA. CDR3 in amino acids: CASSPERIDGYTF. The CDR3 nucleotides read TGTGCCAGCAGCCCGGAACGGATAGACGGCTACACCTTC.

The sample holds a few counts of this clonotype. This chain uses TRBV30 with TRBJ1-1; D is undetermined. Germline lookup yields CDR1 GTSNPN and CDR2 SVGIG (reference sequence). V lost 0 bases and J lost 6, with 5 bases in between. The CDR3 runs to 11 residues. CDR3 residues: CAWSVSPEAFF. The CDR3, as DNA: TGTGCCTGGAGTGTTTCGCCTGAAGCTTTCTTT.

This clonotype was counted between two and nine times. The chain has TRBV27 and TRBJ1-5, with D possibly being TRBD1 (5 bases). V lost 6 bases and J lost 3, with 18 bases in between. The CDR3 covers 16 residues. Per germline, CDR1 MNHEY and CDR2 SMNVEV (reference sequence). The CDR3 sequence: CASRKSGTANNQPQHF. Written as DNA, the CDR3 is TGTGCCAGCAGAAAATCCGGGACCGCGAACAATCAGCCCCAGCATTTT.